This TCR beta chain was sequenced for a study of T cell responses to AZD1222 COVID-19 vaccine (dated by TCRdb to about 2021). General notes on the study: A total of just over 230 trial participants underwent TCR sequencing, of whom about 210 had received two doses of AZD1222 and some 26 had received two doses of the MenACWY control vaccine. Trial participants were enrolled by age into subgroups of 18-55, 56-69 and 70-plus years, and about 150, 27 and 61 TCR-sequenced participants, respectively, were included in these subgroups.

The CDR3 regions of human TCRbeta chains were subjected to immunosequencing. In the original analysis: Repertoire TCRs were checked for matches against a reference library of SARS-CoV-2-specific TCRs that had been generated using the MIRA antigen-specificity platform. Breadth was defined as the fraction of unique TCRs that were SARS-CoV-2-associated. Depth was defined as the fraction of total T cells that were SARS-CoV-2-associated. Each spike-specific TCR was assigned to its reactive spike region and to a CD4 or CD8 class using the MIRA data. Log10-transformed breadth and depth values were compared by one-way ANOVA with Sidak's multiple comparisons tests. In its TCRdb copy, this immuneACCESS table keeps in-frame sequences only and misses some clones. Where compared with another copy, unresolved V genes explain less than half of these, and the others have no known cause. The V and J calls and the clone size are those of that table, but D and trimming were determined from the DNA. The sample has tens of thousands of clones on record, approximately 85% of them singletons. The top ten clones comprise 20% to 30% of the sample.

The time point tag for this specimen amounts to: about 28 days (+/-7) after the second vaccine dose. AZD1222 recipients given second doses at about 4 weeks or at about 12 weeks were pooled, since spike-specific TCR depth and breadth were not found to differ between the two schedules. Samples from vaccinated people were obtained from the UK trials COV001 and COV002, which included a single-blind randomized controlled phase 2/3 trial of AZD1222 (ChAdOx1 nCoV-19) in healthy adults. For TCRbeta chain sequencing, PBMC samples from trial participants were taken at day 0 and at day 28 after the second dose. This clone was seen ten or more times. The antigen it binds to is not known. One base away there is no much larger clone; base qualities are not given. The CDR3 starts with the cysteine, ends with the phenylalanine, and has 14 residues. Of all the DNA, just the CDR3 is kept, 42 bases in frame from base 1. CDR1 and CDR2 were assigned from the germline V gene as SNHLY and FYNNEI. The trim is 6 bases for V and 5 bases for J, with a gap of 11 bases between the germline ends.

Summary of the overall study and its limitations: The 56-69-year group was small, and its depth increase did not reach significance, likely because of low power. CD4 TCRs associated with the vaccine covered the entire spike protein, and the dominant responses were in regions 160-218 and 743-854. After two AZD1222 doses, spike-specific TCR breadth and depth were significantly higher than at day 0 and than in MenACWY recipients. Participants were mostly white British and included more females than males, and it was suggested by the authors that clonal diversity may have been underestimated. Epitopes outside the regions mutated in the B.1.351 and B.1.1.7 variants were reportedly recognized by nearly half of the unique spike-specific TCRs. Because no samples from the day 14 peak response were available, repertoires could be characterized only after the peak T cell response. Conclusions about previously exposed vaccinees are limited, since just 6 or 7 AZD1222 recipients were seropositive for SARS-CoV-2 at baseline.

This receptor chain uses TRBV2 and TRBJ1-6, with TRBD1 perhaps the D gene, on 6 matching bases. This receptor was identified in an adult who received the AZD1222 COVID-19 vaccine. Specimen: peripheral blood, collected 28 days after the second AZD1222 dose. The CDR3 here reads CASSGTHNNSPLHF. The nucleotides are TGTGCCAGCAGCGGGACACACAATAATTCACCCCTCCACTTT.